The clone carrying this TCR beta chain appeared a single time. This sample is part of a study of blood T cell repertoires in COVID-19. Turning to the study itself: Samples of COVID-19 (acute and convalescent) were obtained from the United States, Italy and Spain. In each case, the material was cDNA or gDNA derived from T cells, B-cell-depleted T cells, or PBMCs.

TCRdb keeps only in-frame clones here, not all; method: immunoSEQ multiplex PCR. This table has about 99,000 clones, about 85% appearing once. Germline CDR1 reads SGHVS; CDR2 reads FNYEAQ. The CDR3 contains 16 residues. The V gene end was trimmed by 0 bases and the J gene end by 7 bases; junction bases not matched to a gene: 11. Sequencing input: peripheral blood. The chain recombines TRBV7-6 with TRBJ2-5, with 7 bases that match TRBD2. This clonotype was obtained from a man in his forties or fifties in a cohort sampled during active COVID-19. The CDR3 nucleotides are TGTGCCAGCAGCTTAGCGGGAGGGGTGGCCCGTGGGACCCAGTACTTC. Amino acid sequence: CASSLAGGVARGTQYF.